The 8 T cell receptor beta chains reported below all come from one sample, sequenced in a study of T cells in Graves' hyperthyroidism and ophthalmopathy. From RNA transcripts, TCR beta CDR3 regions were amplified. The TCR CDR3 first-round RT-PCR relied on the HTBI primer set. MiXCR was run by TCRdb on the multiplex PCR reads, yielding one entry per CDR3 protein. Of a few hundred thousand distinct CDR3 sequences in the sample, about 20% were seen once. Sequencing input: blood. These receptors originate from a woman in her 70s with Graves' ophthalmopathy.

The chain recombines TRBV25-1 with TRBJ2-3; D gene ambiguous. The CDR3 runs to 14 residues. Germline loops: CDR1 MGHDK, CDR2 SYGVNS. V was shortened by 2 bases and J by 4 bases, with 10 bases between the two germline ends. In nucleotides, the CDR3 is TGTGCCAGCAGTGAAATCGGCGTTGCAGATACGCAGTATTTT. It yields the protein CASSEIGVADTQYF. Supplemented by reference TRBV25-1 and TRBJ2-3, the full variable domain reads EADIYQTPRYLVIGTGKKITLECSQTMGHDKMYWYQQDPGMELHLIHYSYGVNSTEKGDLSSESTVSRIRTEHFPLTLESARPSHTSQYLCASSEIGVADTQYFGPGTRLTVL.

This clonotype occurred many times. The chain couples TRBV6-2 or TRBV6-3 to TRBJ2-7; D perhaps matches TRBD2 (6 bases). Germline lookup yields CDR1 MNHEY and CDR2 SVGEGT. The germline V and J ends were trimmed by 7 bases and 2 bases, with 18 bases remaining between them. The CDR3 runs 15 residues. The CDR3 here is CASKNLLASTYEQYF. The CDR3 DNA sequence: TGTGCCAGCAAAAACCTACTAGCTTCTACCTACGAGCAGTACTTC.

As for this clonotype: One end of the junction varies from germline; a read error may be responsible. J is TRBJ1-5 and V is TRBV7-7; D is possibly TRBD1 (5 bases). The CDR3 is 16 amino acids. Germline lookup yields CDR1 SSHAT and CDR2 FNYEAQ (reference sequence). The CDR3 sequence is CASSLGSRGSNQPQHF. DNA of the CDR3: TGTGCTAGCAGCTTAGGATCAAGGGGTAGCAATCAGCCCCAGCATTTT.

The chain couples TRBV4-3 to TRBJ1-2, with TRBD1 as a possible D gene (6 bases). The CDR3 extends over 13 amino acids. Trimming cost V 7 bases and J 4 bases, with 13 bases left between them. CDR1 is LGHNA, CDR2 YSLEER, per germline. CDR3 amino acids: CASTNGQTYGYTF. The CDR3 DNA follows: TGCGCCAGCACTAATGGACAGACCTATGGCTACACCTTC.

This clonotype was seen a handful of times. V gene TRBV20-1 combines with J gene TRBJ1-2; D remains unclear. With 3 bases removed from V and 5 bases from J, the gap between germline ends came to 13 bases. There are 13 residues in the CDR3. Germline values: CDR1 DFQATT, CDR2 SNEGSKA (reference sequence). The CDR3 reads CSASETALYGYTF. The CDR3 DNA sequence: TGCAGTGCTAGCGAGACTGCACTATATGGCTACACCTTC.

The chain is built from TRBV29-1 and TRBJ1-1, with D possibly being TRBD1 (6 bases). The V end lost 1 base, the J end lost 2 bases, and 11 bases lay between the germline ends. This CDR3 has 14 residues. Germline CDR1 is SQVTM and CDR2 is ANQGSEA. CDR3 bases: TGCAGCGTTGAAGGGACAGACTTTAACACTGAAGCTTTCTTT. It codes for CSVEGTDFNTEAFF.

Only one count was recorded for this clonotype. J is TRBJ2-3 and V is TRBV5-1; 8 bases align to TRBD1. The germline V gene encodes CDR1 SGHRS and CDR2 YFSETQ. The CDR3 sequence is 12 residues long. The V segment lost 4 bases and the J segment 11 bases; nucleotides outside the gene matches: 6. In DNA form, the CDR3 reads TGCGCCAGCAGCAAGGACAGGGCCGAGCAGTATTTT. As protein: CASSKDRAEQYF.

Many counts were recorded for this clonotype. The V and J genes are TRBV12-3 or TRBV12-4 and TRBJ2-3; weak D call: TRBD1 (6 bases). Trimming cost V 3 bases and J 2 bases, with 9 bases left between them. The CDR3 is 14 amino acids. The DNA for the CDR3 is TGTGCCAGCAGTTTGGGGACACCCACAGATACGCAGTATTTT. It translates to CASSLGTPTDTQYF.